These 27 T cell receptor beta chains were all obtained from the same sample, sequenced in a study of blood T cell repertoires in COVID-19. Sequencing was performed with immunoSEQ multiplex PCR; in TCRdb, only in-frame clones are kept and a portion is missing. The sample holds 310,000 or so clones, more than 75% seen once. Source material: peripheral blood. Receptors originate from a man aged 50-59 years with active or convalescent COVID-19.

This clone has a single count. This rearrangement joins TRBV10-3 to TRBJ2-1; the D gene is possibly TRBD2 (6 bases). Trimming shortened V by 6 bases and J by 3 bases, and 9 bases separated the two germline ends. Germline CDR1 ENHRY, CDR2 SYGVKD. This CDR3 is built from 13 residues. The CDR3 nucleotides are TGTGCCATCAGCACCGGGGGCTACAATGAGCAGTTCTTC. Translated, it gives CAISTGGYNEQFF.

The CDR3 sequence: CASSRVGREDTQYF. The CDR3 coding sequence is TGTGCCAGCAGCCGCGTAGGGAGGGAGGATACGCAGTATTTT. The chain combines TRBV6-6 with TRBJ2-3; 7 bases align to TRBD2. CDR1 is MNHNY, CDR2 SVGAGI, per germline (reference sequence). The CDR3 loop spans 14 amino acids. After removal of 6 bases from V and 6 bases from J, the junction contained 9 bases not matched to a gene.

This clone occurred a few times. This chain links TRBV2 with TRBJ1-6, with a possible D match to TRBD1 (5 bases). CDR1 is SNHLY and CDR2 is FYNNEI in the germline V gene. This CDR3 has 15 amino acids. The V end was cut by 2 bases, the J end by 10 bases, with 15 bases between. The CDR3 DNA reads TGTGCCAGCAGTGAATCTGACAGTAATGTCTCACCCCTCCACTTT. Translating gives CASSESDSNVSPLHF.

V and J are TRBV7-6 and TRBJ2-1; 8 nucleotides agree with TRBD1. Germline-derived CDR1 and CDR2 are SGHVS and FNYEAQ. J gave up 7 bases and V 2 bases, and 7 bases lay outside the gene matches. The CDR3 loop spans 15 amino acids. DNA for the CDR3: TGTGCCAGCAGCTTAAAGCCGGACAGGGTGAATGAGCAGTTCTTC. This gives the protein CASSLKPDRVNEQFF.

This clone came up a few times. The rearrangement links TRBV7-6 to TRBJ2-1; possibly TRBD2 for D (6 bases). The V and J ends lost 7 bases and 0 bases respectively, with 13 bases between them. In germline, CDR1 is SGHVS, CDR2 FNYEAQ. The CDR3 loop spans 15 amino acids. The CDR3 region is CASTVSGSSYNEQFF. CDR3 DNA: TGTGCCAGCACCGTTAGCGGCAGCTCCTACAATGAGCAGTTCTTC.

This chain uses TRBV7-2 with TRBJ2-2, with D maybe TRBD2 (5 bases). Germline V gives CDR1 SGHTA, CDR2 FQGNSA. This CDR3 is built from 16 residues. The V and J ends lost 1 base and 1 base respectively, with 10 bases between them. The CDR3: CASSLVGVGNTGELFF. CDR3 nucleotides: TGTGCCAGCAGCTTAGTCGGGGTAGGGAACACCGGGGAGCTGTTTTTT.

This rearrangement joins TRBV5-1 to TRBJ2-5, with 8 bases that match TRBD2. There are 14 residues in the CDR3. With 6 bases clipped from V and 4 bases from J, the junction kept 8 bases outside the gene matches. The germline V gene encodes CDR1 SGHRS and CDR2 YFSETQ. The CDR3 DNA reads as TGCGCCAGCACCGGGGGGGCCGGTAGAGAGACCCAGTACTTC. The encoded protein is CASTGGAGRETQYF.

This rearrangement joins TRBV5-1 to TRBJ2-7; 8 bases map to TRBD2. Trimming cost V 5 bases and J 3 bases; bases outside gene matches: 4. The CDR3 covers 13 residues. The germline V gene has CDR1 SGHRS and CDR2 YFSETQ. The DNA of the CDR3 is TGCGCCAGCAGGCTAGCGGGCAACTACGAGCAGTACTTC. As protein: CASRLAGNYEQYF.

This chain links TRBV6-1 with TRBJ1-6; 8 bases are shared with TRBD1. V shed 2 bases and J 10 bases; nucleotides not matched to a gene: 4. Germline lookup yields CDR1 MNHNS and CDR2 SASEGT. CDR3 size: 14 residues. The CDR3 nucleotides are TGTGCCAGCAGTGAAAGGACAGGGAACTCACCCCTCCACTTT. As protein: CASSERTGNSPLHF.

V and J are TRBV5-4 and TRBJ2-1, with a tentative D call TRBD2 (6 bases). V shed 4 bases and J shed 6 bases, with 17 bases lying between them. CDR1 SGHNT and CDR2 YYREEE come from the germline V gene (reference sequence). The length of the CDR3 is 15 residues. CDR3 sequence (DNA): TGTGCCAGCAGCAGTTGGGACGGGCGGGGCAATGAGCAGTTCTTC. It yields the protein CASSSWDGRGNEQFF.

The chain uses TRBV4-3 and TRBJ1-2, with TRBD1 matching 8 bases. V lost 1 base to trimming and J lost 7 bases; unmatched junction nucleotides: 11. The germline V gene has CDR1 LGHNA and CDR2 YSLEER. This CDR3 spans 16 amino acids. CDR3 DNA: TGCGCCAGCAGCCAAGGATTCCGGGACAGGTGGACTGGCTACACCTTC. Translation gives CASSQGFRDRWTGYTF.

The genes are TRBV27 and TRBJ2-7; 7 bases match TRBD1. This CDR3 is 19 amino acids long. Germline CDR1 is MNHEY and CDR2 is SMNVEV (reference sequence). V lost 1 base and J lost 2; bases outside the gene matches: 17. CDR3: CASSLFPERQGLVAYEQYF. DNA for the CDR3: TGTGCCAGCAGTTTATTCCCTGAGCGACAGGGTTTGGTTGCCTACGAGCAGTACTTC.

The CDR3 DNA sequence: TGTGCCAGCAGTAGCAAAACGGGAGGGGCCAACGTCCTGACTTTC. Protein: CASSSKTGGANVLTF. The V gene is TRBV5-4, the J gene TRBJ2-6, with D perhaps TRBD2 (5 bases). CDR1 is SGHNT, CDR2 YYREEE, per germline (reference sequence). This CDR3 is 15 amino acids long. V lost 5 bases, J lost 4 bases, and 13 bases lay in between.

The chain carries TRBV2 and TRBJ1-1, with TRBD1 matching over 9 bases. The germline gives CDR1 SNHLY, CDR2 FYNNEI. Trimming took 7 bases from V and 5 from J; bases not matched to a gene: 14. The CDR3 contains 16 residues. CDR3 nucleotide sequence: TGTGCCAGCAATGAGGGGACAGGGAAGGGAGGAACTGAAGCTTTCTTT. This gives the protein CASNEGTGKGGTEAFF.

The rearrangement uses TRBV5-1 and TRBJ2-3; weak D call: TRBD2 (6 bases). CDR1 SGHRS and CDR2 YFSETQ come from the germline V gene. Trimming shortened V by 0 bases and J by 4 bases, and 6 bases separated the two germline ends. This CDR3 has 13 amino acids. CDR3 protein: CASSLVAADTQYF. The CDR3 DNA follows: TGCGCCAGCAGCTTGGTAGCGGCAGATACGCAGTATTTT.

The V and J genes are TRBV2 and TRBJ1-2, with TRBD1 identical over 9 bases. This CDR3 is 12 amino acids long. After removal of 10 bases from V and 8 bases from J, the junction contained 8 bases not matched to a gene. Germline V gene sequence: CDR1 SNHLY, CDR2 FYNNEI. The CDR3 sequence is CATQRDRDGYTF. The CDR3 nucleotides are TGTGCCACCCAAAGGGACAGGGACGGCTACACCTTC.

The chain recombines TRBV30 with TRBJ2-7; 11 bases are shared with TRBD1. Germline CDR1 is GTSNPN and CDR2 is SVGIG (reference sequence). V lost 7 bases, J lost 3 bases, and 5 bases stayed unmatched. The CDR3 is 13 amino acids. CDR3 sequence: CAYAGTGGYEQYF. CDR3 nucleotides: TGTGCCTATGCCGGGACAGGGGGCTACGAGCAGTACTTC.

The CDR3 protein is CASSQPSGNTEAFF. The CDR3 nucleotides are TGCGCCAGCAGCCAGCCATCAGGGAACACTGAAGCTTTCTTT. This chain joins TRBV4-3 and TRBJ1-1; D gene uncertain. This CDR3 is 14 amino acids long. Germline V lookup: CDR1 LGHNA, CDR2 YSLEER. The V and J ends lost 3 bases and 1 base respectively, with 9 bases between them.

V is TRBV4-3 and J is TRBJ2-3; 10 nucleotides line up with TRBD2. V shed 6 bases, J shed 2 bases, and the junction held 8 bases outside the gene matches. This CDR3 contains 16 residues. CDR1 is LGHNA and CDR2 is YSLEER in the germline V gene. The CDR3 is CASSHGLADLTDTQYF. The CDR3 coding sequence is TGCGCCAGCAGTCACGGACTAGCGGATCTCACAGATACGCAGTATTTT.

CDR3 coding DNA: TGTGCCAGCAGCCCAAGCGGGACCAACTACGAGCAGTACTTC. Translation: CASSPSGTNYEQYF. V usage is TRBV5-4 and J usage is TRBJ2-7; TRBD2 agrees at 7 bases. CDR3 length: 14 amino acids. The germline CDR1 and CDR2 sequences are SGHNT and YYREEE (reference sequence). Trimming at V came to 4 bases and at J to 3 bases, leaving 7 bases not matched to a gene.

V gene TRBV27 combines with J gene TRBJ2-5; a possible D gene is TRBD2 (7 bases). Germline CDR1 reads MNHEY; CDR2 reads SMNVEV (reference sequence). This CDR3 has 17 amino acids. V shed 6 bases and J shed 2 bases, with 22 bases lying between them. The CDR3 protein is CASSRRVRGGAQETQYF. In DNA form, the CDR3 reads TGTGCCAGCAGCCGAAGGGTTAGGGGGGGAGCGCAAGAGACCCAGTACTTC.

The gene calls are TRBV6-4 and TRBJ1-2; maybe TRBD1 (6 bases). Germline V gives CDR1 MRHNA, CDR2 SNTAGT. This CDR3 is built from 14 residues. V was pared by 5 bases and J by 8 bases, with 18 bases between. The chain's CDR3 is CASSPNRQVGGYTF. CDR3 bases: TGTGCCAGCAGTCCCAACAGACAGGTTGGAGGCTACACCTTC.

The chain combines TRBV7-2 with TRBJ1-1, with a tentative D call TRBD1 (6 bases). Trimming shortened V by 4 bases and J by 9 bases, and 18 bases separated the two germline ends. In germline, CDR1 is SGHTA, CDR2 FQGNSA. The CDR3 sequence is 14 residues long. The CDR3 sequence: CASSSGQISGQAFF. The CDR3 DNA follows: TGTGCCAGCAGCTCAGGACAGATTTCAGGTCAAGCTTTCTTT.

The V and J genes are TRBV18 and TRBJ1-1; 7 bases line up with TRBD1. V shed 6 bases and J 4 bases; nucleotides not matched to a gene: 5. From germline, CDR1 is KGHSH and CDR2 LQKENI. The CDR3 contains 13 residues. This chain's CDR3 is CASSLEGATEAFF. CDR3 nucleotides: TGTGCCAGCTCCCTCGAGGGGGCCACTGAAGCTTTCTTT.

This clone was seen once. The chain is built from TRBV5-1 and TRBJ2-5; TRBD2 matches 11 bases. The CDR3 has 16 residues. Trimming removed 4 bases from V and 1 base from J; junction bases left unmatched: 6. Germline V gives CDR1 SGHRS, CDR2 YFSETQ. The CDR3 loop reads CASSQGTSGTQETQYF. The CDR3 bases are TGCGCCAGCAGCCAAGGGACTAGCGGAACCCAAGAGACCCAGTACTTC.

The V and J genes are TRBV2 and TRBJ2-7; D possibly corresponds to TRBD1 (5 bases). CDR3 length: 12 residues. In germline, CDR1 is SNHLY, CDR2 FYNNEI. Trimming cost V 4 bases and J 4 bases, with 8 bases left between them. CDR3 in amino acids: CASSGQFYEQYF. The CDR3 DNA reads as TGTGCCAGCAGTGGACAGTTTTACGAGCAGTACTTC.

This sequence joins TRBV7-9 and TRBJ2-3, with TRBD1 identical over 7 bases. This CDR3 has 15 amino acids. Germline loops: CDR1 SEHNR, CDR2 FQNEAQ (reference sequence). V shed 5 bases and J 1 base; nucleotides not matched to a gene: 6. For the CDR3, the DNA is TGTGCCAGCAGCGTAGACAGGGATGGCACAGATACGCAGTATTTT. Encoded protein: CASSVDRDGTDTQYF.